Each of the 30 T cell receptor beta chains below was sequenced from the same sample in a study of cytomegalovirus exposure and HLA in healthy donors. The PCR used 60 Vbeta and 13 Jbeta primers. Profiling relied on immunoSEQ multiplex PCR, and the TCRdb table lists in-frame clones only, not all of them. Here the sample table reports about 50,000 clones. The specimen sequenced was PBMCs. The receptors shown here come from a middle-aged woman in good health and CMV-seronegative.

The chain recombines TRBV6-6 with TRBJ2-3; D is undetermined. V was clipped by 7 bases and J by 2 bases, with 7 bases between them. The CDR3 has 12 amino acids. From germline, CDR1 is MNHNY and CDR2 SVGAGI (reference sequence). The CDR3 spells CASNEITDTQYF. The CDR3 bases are TGTGCCAGCAACGAGATCACAGATACGCAGTATTTT.

The V call is TRBV29-1, the J call TRBJ2-1; D is possibly TRBD1 (6 bases). The CDR3 covers 12 residues. V lost 2 bases, J lost 13 bases, and 15 bases lay in between. CDR1 and CDR2 (germline): SQVTM, ANQGSEA. This CDR3 reads CSVEPRGVGQFF. DNA for the CDR3: TGCAGCGTTGAACCCAGGGGAGTCGGACAGTTCTTC.

This chain connects TRBV13 to TRBJ2-1; D is unclear. The CDR3 is 18 residues long. Deletions cut 1 base from V and 0 bases from J, with 16 bases between. From germline, CDR1 is PRHDT and CDR2 FYEKMQ (reference sequence). CDR3 region: CASSLAQIGLGSYNEQFF. DNA for the CDR3: TGTGCCAGCAGCTTAGCTCAGATCGGGTTAGGCTCCTACAATGAGCAGTTCTTC.

The rearrangement links TRBV2 to TRBJ1-1; D not certain. Germline CDR1 reads SNHLY; CDR2 reads FYNNEI. The V and J ends lost 7 bases and 0 bases respectively, with 12 bases between them. The CDR3 contains 14 residues. The CDR3 coding sequence is TGTGCCAGCACCCGTGACATGTTGAACACTGAAGCTTTCTTT. It codes for CASTRDMLNTEAFF.

The chain is built from TRBV27 and TRBJ1-1, with D maybe TRBD1 (5 bases). Germline loops: CDR1 MNHEY, CDR2 SMNVEV (reference sequence). The CDR3 runs 16 residues. Trimming cost V 6 bases and J 0 bases, with 17 bases left between them. CDR3 sequence: CASSPRQGLMNTEAFF. The CDR3 coding sequence is TGTGCCAGCAGCCCGAGGCAGGGACTCATGAACACTGAAGCTTTCTTT.

The gene calls are TRBV10-3 and TRBJ2-1; 12 positions match TRBD2. J gave up 8 bases and V 3 bases, and 8 bases lay outside the gene matches. There are 16 residues in the CDR3. Germline V CDR1 and CDR2: ENHRY, SYGVKD. The CDR3 protein is CAISEDGLAGLYEQFF. CDR3 DNA sequence: TGTGCCATCAGTGAAGATGGACTAGCGGGACTGTATGAGCAGTTCTTC.

This chain links TRBV7-6 with TRBJ2-1; TRBD1 aligns across 7 bases. This CDR3 has 15 residues. The V gene end was trimmed by 0 bases and the J gene end by 2 bases; junction bases not matched to a gene: 1. In germline, CDR1 is SGHVS, CDR2 FNYEAQ. CDR3 in DNA: TGTGCCAGCAGCTTAGCCCAGGGGGCCTACAATGAGCAGTTCTTC. Translation gives CASSLAQGAYNEQFF.

The V gene is TRBV30, the J gene TRBJ2-2; D perhaps matches TRBD2 (6 bases). The CDR3 is made up of 15 amino acids. V was cut by 3 bases and J by 4 bases, with 15 bases left in between. Germline CDR1 GTSNPN, CDR2 SVGIG (reference sequence). The DNA of the CDR3 is TGTGCCTGGAGCCTTACTAGCAGATCCACCGGGGAGCTGTTTTTT. As protein: CAWSLTSRSTGELFF.

The chain is built from TRBV2 and TRBJ2-5, with D possibly TRBD2 on 5 matching bases. The CDR3 contains 13 residues. V was cut by 8 bases and J by 1 base, with 11 bases left in between. Germline values: CDR1 SNHLY, CDR2 FYNNEI. The CDR3 spells CASALAFQETQYF. The CDR3 DNA is TGTGCCAGCGCTCTAGCTTTCCAAGAGACCCAGTACTTC.

This rearrangement joins TRBV5-1 to TRBJ2-1, with D maybe TRBD2 (6 bases). The V gene lost 1 base and the J gene lost 8 bases, with 13 bases spanning the gap. CDR3 size: 14 residues. CDR1 is SGHRS, CDR2 YFSETQ, per germline. CDR3 residues: CASSLITSQYEQFF. In DNA, the CDR3 is TGCGCCAGCAGCTTGATTACTAGCCAGTATGAGCAGTTCTTC. The variable domain in full, with the rest retrieved from reference TRBV5-1 and TRBJ2-1, is KAGVTQTPRYLIKTRGQQVTLSCSPISGHRSVSWYQQTPGQGLQFLFEYFSETQRNKGNFPGRFSGRQFSNSRSEMNVSTLELGDSALYLCASSLITSQYEQFFGPGTRLTVL.

The gene calls are TRBV4-3 and TRBJ1-3; D uncertain. Germline V lookup: CDR1 LGHNA, CDR2 YSLEER. The CDR3 sequence is 16 residues long. Deletions cut 4 bases from V and 2 bases from J, with 15 bases between. As DNA, the CDR3 is TGCGCCAGCAGCCGCGCTAGTATAAAGGCTGGAAACACCATATATTTT. As protein: CASSRASIKAGNTIYF.

CDR3 sequence: CAISEADNQNIQYF. In DNA form, the CDR3 reads TGTGCCATCAGTGAGGCAGATAATCAAAACATTCAGTACTTC. V gene TRBV10-3 combines with J gene TRBJ2-4, with D uncertain. V dropped 2 bases and J dropped 5 bases, with 10 bases sitting between them. Germline lookup yields CDR1 ENHRY and CDR2 SYGVKD. CDR3 length: 14 residues.

V and J are TRBV19 and TRBJ1-1, with D perhaps matching TRBD1 (5 bases). Looked up from germline, CDR1 is LNHDA and CDR2 is SQIVND (reference sequence). Trimming stripped 3 bases from V and 1 base from J, with 9 bases between. The CDR3 sequence is 14 residues long. The CDR3 reads CASSMGQGNTEAFF. Here the CDR3 DNA reads TGTGCCAGTAGTATGGGGCAGGGGAACACTGAAGCTTTCTTT.

V is TRBV6-5 and J is TRBJ2-2, with D possibly matching TRBD1 (5 bases). This CDR3 has 13 amino acids. The V end was cut by 0 bases, the J end by 8 bases, with 7 bases between. Germline V gene sequence: CDR1 MNHEY, CDR2 SVGAGI. The CDR3 loop reads CASSYSTVGELFF. In nucleotides, the CDR3 is TGTGCCAGCAGTTACTCGACAGTTGGGGAGCTGTTTTTT.

The chain uses TRBV4-2 and TRBJ1-2, with unresolved D. V lost 0 bases to trimming and J lost 1 base, with 15 bases between them. This CDR3 has 17 residues. CDR1 LGHNA and CDR2 YNFKEQ come from the germline V gene. CDR3 sequence reads: CASSQDGSVSLNYGYTF. The DNA for the CDR3 is TGTGCCAGCAGCCAAGACGGCAGCGTTAGCCTTAACTATGGCTACACCTTC.

This chain links TRBV5-1 with TRBJ2-2; the match to TRBD2 covers 8 bases. The CDR3 spans 19 residues. The V and J ends lost 4 bases and 1 base, in that order; junction bases with no gene match: 15. CDR1 and CDR2 from the germline V gene are SGHRS and YFSETQ. Written as DNA, the CDR3 is TGCGCCAGCAGCCCACATCTTCCGGGACTAGGGAAGAACACCGGGGAGCTGTTTTTT. Its protein is CASSPHLPGLGKNTGELFF.

The V call is TRBV9, the J call TRBJ2-2, with TRBD2 as a possible D gene (6 bases). Trimming took off 2 bases at V and 3 bases at J, with 8 bases between the two ends. CDR3 length equals 14 residues. Germline CDR1 reads SGDLS; CDR2 reads YYNGEE. In nucleotides, the CDR3 is TGTGCCAGCAGCGTCAAGCGGGACACCGGGGAGCTGTTTTTT. This gives the protein CASSVKRDTGELFF.

The chain uses TRBV28 and TRBJ2-7; maybe TRBD1 (6 bases). The CDR3 covers 16 residues. Germline CDR1 MDHEN, CDR2 SYDVKM. V lost 4 bases and J lost 4, with 20 bases in between. The CDR3 protein is CASSYTEGESNYEQYF. CDR3 in DNA: TGTGCCAGCAGTTACACCGAGGGGGAATCTAATTACGAGCAGTACTTC.

The chain carries TRBV9 and TRBJ2-3; 10 positions agree with TRBD2. CDR1 is SGDLS and CDR2 is YYNGEE in the germline V gene. V lost 4 bases, J lost 5 bases, and 4 bases stayed unmatched. This CDR3 comprises 14 residues. The CDR3 nucleotides are TGTGCCAGCAGCCGGACTAGCGGTGAAGATACGCAGTATTTT. Translated, it gives CASSRTSGEDTQYF.

The CDR3 nucleotides are TGTGCCAGCAGCCCACTAGCGGGAACTAGCACAGATACGCAGTATTTT. This codes for CASSPLAGTSTDTQYF. The chain recombines TRBV9 with TRBJ2-3; TRBD2 matches at 10 bases. The CDR3 is 16 amino acids. V lost 4 bases and J lost 0; bases outside the gene matches: 5. CDR1 is SGDLS and CDR2 is YYNGEE in the germline V gene.

The chain recombines TRBV9 with TRBJ2-3, with 14 nucleotides matching TRBD2. The CDR3 is 15 residues long. The J segment lost 3 bases and the V segment lost 8 bases, leaving 5 bases of the junction unmatched. Germline values: CDR1 SGDLS, CDR2 YYNGEE. The CDR3 nucleotides read TGTGCCAGTGGGACTAGCGGGAGACTAACAGATACGCAGTATTTT. It is translated as CASGTSGRLTDTQYF.

The rearrangement joins TRBV13 to TRBJ2-7; 11 bases are a match to TRBD2. The CDR3 is made up of 15 amino acids. J lost 1 base, V lost 5 bases, and 4 bases had no gene match. Germline lookup yields CDR1 PRHDT and CDR2 FYEKMQ (reference sequence). CDR3 amino acids: CASSLRTSGSYEQYF. CDR3 DNA sequence: TGTGCCAGCAGCCTTCGGACTAGCGGGTCCTACGAGCAGTACTTC.

The V call is TRBV4-1, the J call TRBJ2-6; perhaps TRBD1 as D (5 bases). Germline CDR1 is MGHRA and CDR2 is YSYEKL. This CDR3 spans 16 amino acids. Trimming took off 0 bases at V and 1 base at J, with 7 bases between the two ends. The chain's CDR3 is CASSQDQGSGANVLTF. CDR3 DNA sequence: TGCGCCAGCAGCCAAGATCAGGGTTCTGGGGCCAACGTCCTGACTTTC.

J is TRBJ1-4 and V is TRBV28; 10 bases match TRBD1. With 2 bases clipped from V and 4 bases from J, the junction kept 7 bases outside the gene matches. The CDR3 spans 17 residues. CDR1 is MDHEN and CDR2 is SYDVKM in the germline V gene. The CDR3 region is CASSLGTGVAGNEKLFF. As DNA, the CDR3 is TGTGCCAGCAGTTTAGGGACAGGGGTTGCCGGTAATGAAAAACTGTTTTTT.

Note on this clone: An end of the junction differs from the germline gene, which may be a read error. This sequence joins TRBV7-7 and TRBJ2-5, with TRBD2 matching 10 bases. The germline CDR1 and CDR2 sequences are SSHAT and FNYEAQ (reference sequence). The CDR3 contains 15 residues. CDR3 loop: CASSRSTSGQEAQYF. The DNA of the CDR3 is TGTGCTAGCAGCCGATCGACTAGCGGGCAAGAGGCCCAGTACTTC.

The V and J genes are TRBV12-5 and TRBJ2-2; D might be TRBD1 (6 bases). This CDR3 has 14 amino acids. Trimming cost V 3 bases and J 7 bases, with 12 bases left between them. Looked up from germline, CDR1 is LGHNT and CDR2 is FRNRAP. The CDR3 bases are TGTGCTAGTGGTTTAACAGGGTCTGGCGGGGAGCTGTTTTTT. The encoded protein is CASGLTGSGGELFF.

The V and J genes are TRBV20-1 and TRBJ2-3; no clear D gene. The CDR3 covers 11 residues. CDR1 is DFQATT, CDR2 SNEGSKA, per germline (reference sequence). CDR3 bases: TGCATGTTTCAGATCACAGATACGCAGTATTTT. Its translation is CMFQITDTQYF.

The chain combines TRBV5-4 with TRBJ1-4, with 8 positions matching TRBD1. In germline, CDR1 is SGHNT, CDR2 YYREEE (reference sequence). This CDR3 spans 13 amino acids. Unmatched junction bases numbered 3, after V lost 4 bases and J lost 7 bases. This CDR3 reads CASSLDRGEKLFF. The CDR3 DNA reads as TGTGCCAGCAGCCTAGACAGGGGTGAAAAACTGTTTTTT.

V gene TRBV5-8 combines with J gene TRBJ2-5; D unclear. CDR1 and CDR2 (germline): SGHTS, YDEGEE. The CDR3 contains 10 residues. Trimming removed 5 bases from V and 5 bases from J, with 4 bases in between. CDR3 sequence reads: CASSAETQYF. CDR3 coding DNA: TGTGCCAGCAGTGCGGAGACCCAGTACTTC. Drawing the rest from reference TRBV5-8 and TRBJ2-5, the complete variable domain is EAGVTQSPTHLIKTRGQQATLRCSPISGHTSVYWYQQALGLGLQFLLWYDEGEERNRGNFPPRFSGRQFPNYSSELNVNALELEDSALYLCASSAETQYFGPGTRLLVL.

The V and J genes are TRBV5-6 and TRBJ2-7; 7 positions match TRBD2. The ends lost 1 base at V and 7 bases at J; junction bases unmatched: 8. Germline V gene data show CDR1 as SGHDT and CDR2 as YYEEEE. The CDR3 length is 14 residues. CDR3 DNA: TGTGCCAGCAGCTTGTGGCTAGCGGTAAGGGAGCAGTACTTC. Translating it yields CASSLWLAVREQYF.